Below are 26 T cell receptor beta chains sequenced from a single sample in a study of identical twins. TCRdb processed the 5' RACE reads anew with MiXCR; each CDR3 protein has one entry. This repertoire shows 1.5 million to 2 million distinct CDR3 sequences, about 31% found once; its top ten account for around 0.3%. Sequences were obtained from cord blood. The receptor source for this set is a newborn girl in good health.

This chain links TRBV27 with TRBJ2-7; D is unresolved. V was cut by 0 bases and J by 6 bases, with 9 bases left in between. The length of the CDR3 is 13 residues. Germline CDR1 reads MNHEY; CDR2 reads SMNVEV (reference sequence). The CDR3 spells CASSLSPFAEQYF. The CDR3 nucleotides are TGTGCCAGCAGTTTATCCCCTTTTGCCGAGCAGTACTTC.

The chain combines TRBV14 with TRBJ2-1; no reliable D call. In germline, CDR1 is SGHDN, CDR2 FVKESK. V was cut by 2 bases and J by 3 bases, with 11 bases left in between. The CDR3 contains 15 residues. In DNA form, the CDR3 reads TGTGCCAGCAGCCAACTCATCGCGTACTACAATGAGCAGTTCTTC. Its translation is CASSQLIAYYNEQFF.

This clonotype has ten or more counts. The genes are TRBV10-3 and TRBJ2-7; D remains unclear. The CDR3 length is 13 residues. V was pared by 0 bases and J by 5 bases, with 8 bases between. Germline lookup yields CDR1 ENHRY and CDR2 SYGVKD. CDR3 in DNA: TGTGCCATCAGTGAGTCCGGTCCCAACGAGCAGTACTTC. Encoded protein: CAISESGPNEQYF.

About this clonotype itself: Mismatch with germline at one junction end may stem from a read error. The V gene is TRBV7-7, the J gene TRBJ2-5; the D gene is possibly TRBD2 (5 bases). The CDR3 length is 15 residues. In germline, CDR1 is SSHAT, CDR2 FNYEAQ (reference sequence). CDR3 sequence: CASSFERGGQETQYF. The DNA of the CDR3 is TGTGCTAGCAGCTTCGAACGGGGTGGACAAGAGACCCAGTACTTC.

The chain combines TRBV20-1 with TRBJ2-7, with 11 bases aligning to TRBD1. This CDR3 contains 17 residues. V shed 3 bases and J 7 bases; nucleotides not matched to a gene: 17. CDR1 is DFQATT and CDR2 is SNEGSKA in the germline V gene (reference sequence). The chain's CDR3 is CSASGLRTGGSYNEQYF. CDR3 DNA sequence: TGCAGTGCTAGTGGACTGAGGACAGGGGGCTCCTACAATGAGCAGTACTTC.

This clonotype was picked up a small number of times. The V gene is TRBV20-1, the J gene TRBJ2-7; maybe TRBD1 (6 bases). The CDR3 is 14 amino acids. Trimming took off 6 bases at V and 2 bases at J, with 17 bases between the two ends. Germline CDR1 reads DFQATT; CDR2 reads SNEGSKA (reference sequence). CDR3 loop: CSAAGSGATYEQYF. CDR3 DNA: TGCAGTGCGGCCGGATCAGGGGCTACCTACGAGCAGTACTTC.

This chain joins TRBV5-1 and TRBJ2-7; 7 positions agree with TRBD1. Trimming removed 4 bases from V and 0 bases from J; junction bases left unmatched: 10. This CDR3 spans 16 amino acids. CDR1 is SGHRS and CDR2 is YFSETQ in the germline V gene. CDR3: CASSPDGTVLSYEQYF. The CDR3 DNA reads as TGCGCCAGCAGCCCTGACGGGACAGTACTCTCCTACGAGCAGTACTTC.

The chain uses TRBV24-1 and TRBJ2-5, with 15 bases aligning to TRBD2. V lost 11 bases, J lost 11 bases, and 20 bases stayed unmatched. Per the germline V gene, CDR1 is KGHDR and CDR2 is SFDVKD. The CDR3 sequence is 17 residues long. The CDR3 region is CASSGTSGRKNYNEQYF. CDR3 bases: TGTGCCAGCTCCGGGACTAGCGGGAGGAAGAACTACAATGAGCAGTACTTC.

The chain carries TRBV20-1 and TRBJ2-1; 9 bases align to TRBD1. CDR3 length: 15 residues. Germline V gene sequence: CDR1 DFQATT, CDR2 SNEGSKA (reference sequence). The V segment lost 3 bases and the J segment 3 bases; nucleotides outside the gene matches: 6. The CDR3 reads CSARTPGQGYNEQFF. The CDR3 DNA reads TGCAGTGCTAGGACCCCGGGACAGGGCTACAATGAGCAGTTCTTC.

This chain uses TRBV29-1 with TRBJ1-5, with 8 positions matching TRBD1. Germline CDR1 and CDR2: SQVTM and ANQGSEA. This CDR3 has 15 residues. Trimming removed 3 bases from V and 6 bases from J; junction bases left unmatched: 10. The CDR3 loop is CSVEGRGRESQPQHF. CDR3 nucleotide sequence: TGCAGCGTTGAGGGCAGGGGGCGCGAGAGTCAGCCCCAGCATTTT.

The rearrangement uses TRBV21-1 and TRBJ1-2; the table names TRBD1, a call not compared with the DNA. TRBV21-1 constitutes a pseudogene. The CDR3 contains 16 residues. Here the CDR3 reads CASSRLYTPGSYGYTF. The CDR3 bases are TGTGCCAGCAGCAGACTATACACCCCAGGGAGCTATGGCTACACCTTC.

The rearrangement links TRBV28 to TRBJ2-3, with D perhaps TRBD2 (6 bases). Germline assignment: CDR1 MDHEN and CDR2 SYDVKM. The V end was cut by 6 bases, the J end by 0 bases, with 19 bases between. CDR3 length: 17 residues. The CDR3 DNA reads as TGTGCCAGCAGGCCCCTGGCGGGGAGATATAGCACAGATACGCAGTATTTT. This sequence encodes CASRPLAGRYSTDTQYF.

This clonotype was picked up a small number of times. CDR3 sequence (DNA): TGTGCCAGCAGCGTAGACACCCTCTATGGCTACACCTTC. It is translated as CASSVDTLYGYTF. The chain recombines TRBV9 with TRBJ1-2; no firm D call. V gave up 0 bases and J gave up 4 bases, with 7 bases separating them. The germline CDR1 and CDR2 sequences are SGDLS and YYNGEE. This CDR3 has 13 amino acids.

The gene calls are TRBV20-1 and TRBJ2-1; maybe TRBD2 (6 bases). Trimming removed 5 bases from V and 2 bases from J, with 13 bases in between. The CDR3 is 14 amino acids. Germline V gene sequence: CDR1 DFQATT, CDR2 SNEGSKA (reference sequence). CDR3 sequence: CSAPGVGTYNEQFF. CDR3 coding DNA: TGCAGTGCTCCGGGAGTAGGTACCTACAATGAGCAGTTCTTC.

Here the CDR3 reads CASSLEGFGKSEFF. The CDR3 DNA follows: TGTGCCAGCAGCTTAGAGGGGTTTGGGAAGTCCGAGTTCTTC. V gene TRBV7-9 combines with J gene TRBJ2-1, with a tentative D call TRBD1 (5 bases). The CDR3 totals 14 residues. Deletions cut 1 base from V and 14 bases from J, with 18 bases between. Germline CDR1 reads SEHNR; CDR2 reads FQNEAQ (reference sequence).

The chain employs TRBV6-6 and TRBJ2-1, with TRBD2 identical over 11 bases. The germline gives CDR1 MNHNY, CDR2 SVGAGI (reference sequence). The V segment lost 5 bases and the J segment 4 bases; nucleotides outside the gene matches: 7. The CDR3 is 16 residues long. CDR3 sequence: CASSVSGRASYNEQFF. DNA of the CDR3: TGTGCCAGCAGTGTTAGCGGGAGGGCGAGTTACAATGAGCAGTTCTTC.

J is TRBJ2-3 and V is TRBV4-1, with a tentative D call TRBD2 (5 bases). Per the germline V gene, CDR1 is MGHRA and CDR2 is YSYEKL. The V and J ends lost 0 bases and 4 bases respectively, with 14 bases between them. This CDR3 comprises 16 residues. CDR3 sequence: CASSQEGKGRADTQYF. CDR3 sequence (DNA): TGCGCCAGCAGCCAAGAAGGGAAAGGGCGGGCAGATACGCAGTATTTT.

This clonotype occurred a few times. The gene calls are TRBV7-2 and TRBJ2-7; the D gene is possibly TRBD2 (6 bases). The V end was cut by 2 bases, the J end by 2 bases, with 13 bases between. This CDR3 has 15 amino acids. Germline CDR1 and CDR2: SGHTA and FQGNSA. The CDR3: CASSLTQRATYEQYF. In DNA form, the CDR3 reads TGTGCCAGCAGCTTAACTCAGCGGGCCACCTACGAGCAGTACTTC.

This chain connects TRBV18 to TRBJ1-6; D gene uncertain. Trimming stripped 2 bases from V and 7 bases from J, with 12 bases between. The CDR3 is made up of 15 amino acids. Germline CDR1 reads KGHSH; CDR2 reads LQKENI. The chain's CDR3 is CASSPNGRGNSPLHF. CDR3 DNA: TGTGCCAGCTCACCAAACGGGCGCGGGAATTCACCCCTCCACTTT.

This clonotype was detected a few times. The CDR3 is CASSIGGRRMDTEAFF. Written as DNA, the CDR3 is TGTGCCAGTAGTATAGGGGGCCGGAGGATGGACACTGAAGCTTTCTTT. The chain recombines TRBV19 with TRBJ1-1; the D gene is possibly TRBD1 (5 bases). V was cut by 1 base and J by 3 bases, with 15 bases left in between. CDR3 length: 16 residues. Germline V lookup: CDR1 LNHDA, CDR2 SQIVND (reference sequence).

This chain uses TRBV5-1 with TRBJ2-1; 8 bases are a match to TRBD1. The closer fit of TRBJ2-7 to the DNA end suggests the J call may be wrong. The CDR3 is 14 amino acids. CDR1 is SGHRS and CDR2 is YFSETQ in the germline V gene. The CDR3 coding sequence is TGCGCCAGCGTTGGACAGGGTCTCTACAATGAGCAGTACTTC. It yields the protein CASVGQGLYNEQYF.

This clonotype was seen ten or more times. The chain employs TRBV20-1 and TRBJ2-5; 8 bases fit TRBD2. The germline V gene has CDR1 DFQATT and CDR2 SNEGSKA (reference sequence). V gave up 5 bases and J gave up 2 bases; unmatched junction bases: 4. This CDR3 region has 13 residues. DNA of the CDR3: TGCAGTGCTGAACTAGCGGTACAAGAGACCCAGTACTTC. Amino acids: CSAELAVQETQYF.

This clonotype was recorded a few times. The rearrangement uses TRBV20-1 and TRBJ1-6; 8 bases match TRBD1. The V gene end was trimmed by 2 bases and the J gene end by 9 bases; junction bases not matched to a gene: 6. The germline gives CDR1 DFQATT, CDR2 SNEGSKA (reference sequence). The CDR3 has 14 residues. Here the CDR3 DNA reads TGCAGTGCTAGACCTGGACAGGGCCTTTCACCCCTCCACTTT. Translation: CSARPGQGLSPLHF.

The rearrangement links TRBV20-1 to TRBJ1-5, with D unresolved. Germline V gene lookup returns CDR1 DFQATT and CDR2 SNEGSKA (reference sequence). The CDR3 runs to 15 residues. V lost 2 bases and J lost 3, with 14 bases in between. CDR3 residues: CSARSLRFLNQPQHF. Written as DNA, the CDR3 is TGCAGTGCTAGATCCCTCAGGTTCCTCAATCAGCCCCAGCATTTT.

The chain has TRBV29-1 and TRBJ2-7; D could derive from TRBD1 or TRBD2 (5 bases each). The CDR3 has 13 amino acids. Germline assignment: CDR1 SQVTM and CDR2 ANQGSEA. Deletions cut 7 bases from V and 7 bases from J, with 20 bases between. This chain's CDR3 is CSATHVGTGEQYF. The CDR3 coding sequence is TGCAGCGCAACCCACGTAGGGACGGGGGAGCAGTACTTC.

V gene TRBV20-1 combines with J gene TRBJ2-5; 7 positions match TRBD2. The germline V gene encodes CDR1 DFQATT and CDR2 SNEGSKA (reference sequence). The CDR3 runs 15 residues. Trimming cost V 1 base and J 5 bases; bases outside gene matches: 10. CDR3 nucleotide sequence: TGCAGTGCTAGAGCCCCGAGCGGGGTCGGGGAGACCCAGTACTTC. Protein product: CSARAPSGVGETQYF.